Following are 24 T cell receptor beta chains from one sample sequenced in a study of shared clonotypes between healthy human individuals. Clones were sequenced by immunoSEQ multiplex PCR, and TCRdb holds only the in-frame ones, with some missing. The sample lists about 1 million clones, about 80% seen once, with 1.2% to 1.5% in the top ten. The sample taken for sequencing was memory CD4+ T cells sorted from blood. Subset in this sample: CD45RA-negative fraction. The receptors originated from a man aged 18 to 35 in good health.

As to this clone: Other nucleotide sequences from this sample produce the same CDR3. This chain joins TRBV5-1 and TRBJ1-2, with a weak D call TRBD1 (5 bases). V lost 4 bases and J 4 bases, leaving 8 bases between the germline ends. The germline gives CDR1 SGHRS, CDR2 YFSETQ. This CDR3 spans 12 amino acids. This chain's CDR3 is CASSPDSYGYTF. The DNA of the CDR3 is TGCGCCAGCAGCCCAGACAGCTATGGCTACACCTTC.

The chain is built from TRBV19 and TRBJ2-3; 10 bases match TRBD2. Looked up from germline, CDR1 is LNHDA and CDR2 is SQIVND (reference sequence). The CDR3 sequence is 15 residues long. With 7 bases clipped from V and 0 bases from J, the junction kept 4 bases outside the gene matches. The CDR3 sequence: CASTLTSGSTDTQYF. The CDR3 DNA is TGTGCCAGTACTCTGACTAGCGGGAGCACAGATACGCAGTATTTT.

V is TRBV18 and J is TRBJ2-1; 7 nucleotides line up with TRBD1. Looked up from germline, CDR1 is KGHSH and CDR2 is LQKENI. Trimming at V came to 3 bases and at J to 7 bases, leaving 9 bases not matched to a gene. The CDR3 extends over 15 amino acids. The CDR3 coding sequence is TGTGCCAGCTCACCCCAAGGACAGGTCAGAAATGAGCAGTTCTTC. Translation: CASSPQGQVRNEQFF.

This sequence joins TRBV28 and TRBJ2-6; tentatively, D is TRBD1 (6 bases). The CDR3 has 16 residues. The V gene lost 7 bases and the J gene lost 3 bases, with 16 bases spanning the gap. Germline V gives CDR1 MDHEN, CDR2 SYDVKM. The CDR3 DNA is TGTGCCAGCAATGTAAGGTCAGGGGTTGGGGCCAACGTCCTGACTTTC. Translating gives CASNVRSGVGANVLTF.

This clone is a singleton in its sample. This sequence joins TRBV27 and TRBJ1-6; D is possibly TRBD1 (5 bases). The CDR3 consists of 16 residues. V was trimmed by 7 bases and J by 6 bases, leaving 19 bases between them. The germline gives CDR1 MNHEY, CDR2 SMNVEV (reference sequence). CDR3 protein: CASKAQGGLINSPLHF. DNA of the CDR3: TGTGCCAGCAAGGCGCAGGGCGGTCTTATTAATTCACCCCTCCACTTT.

This chain uses TRBV7-2 with TRBJ1-1; TRBD1 matches at 12 bases. Germline assignment: CDR1 SGHTA and CDR2 FQGNSA. The CDR3 has 15 amino acids. V was pared by 5 bases and J by 10 bases, with 11 bases of the junction left unmatched. CDR3 amino acids: CASSPPGTGGFVAFF. The CDR3 nucleotides are TGTGCCAGCAGCCCTCCCGGGACAGGGGGCTTTGTAGCTTTCTTT.

This chain joins TRBV7-4 and TRBJ2-2, with 14 bases that match TRBD2. There are 17 residues in the CDR3. Germline trimming cut 5 bases from V and 4 bases from J; bases unmatched to any gene: 6. Germline CDR1 SGHVT, CDR2 SQSDAQ. This chain's CDR3 is CASSLGTSGSFTGELFF. The CDR3 DNA reads TGTGCCAGCAGCCTGGGGACTAGCGGGAGTTTCACCGGGGAGCTGTTTTTT.

This clone was seen only a few times. The chain recombines TRBV18 with TRBJ1-1, with D perhaps matching TRBD1 (5 bases). Germline values: CDR1 KGHSH, CDR2 LQKENI. The CDR3 loop spans 14 amino acids. Trimming cost V 3 bases and J 8 bases, with 16 bases left between them. CDR3 loop: CASSPWETGGEAFF. In DNA, the CDR3 is TGTGCCAGCTCACCCTGGGAAACAGGTGGGGAAGCTTTCTTT.

The CDR3 DNA reads as TGTGCCAGCAGCCTAAACAGGGTCGGGACCGGGGAGCTGTTTTTT. This gives the protein CASSLNRVGTGELFF. The gene calls are TRBV14 and TRBJ2-2; D possibly corresponds to TRBD1 (6 bases). Trimming took off 4 bases at V and 5 bases at J, with 14 bases between the two ends. In germline, CDR1 is SGHDN, CDR2 FVKESK. This CDR3 has 15 residues.

About this clone itself: Different DNA sequences within this sample yield the same CDR3. The chain links TRBV18 to TRBJ2-7; 9 nucleotides agree with TRBD1. V gave up 4 bases and J gave up 0 bases; unmatched junction bases: 4. The CDR3 extends over 15 amino acids. Germline V gene data show CDR1 as KGHSH and CDR2 as LQKENI. The CDR3 here is CASSQTGGASYEQYF. The CDR3 DNA reads TGTGCCAGCTCACAAACAGGGGGCGCCTCCTACGAGCAGTACTTC.

This chain uses TRBV2 with TRBJ2-2; perhaps TRBD2 as D (5 bases). Germline-derived CDR1 and CDR2 are SNHLY and FYNNEI. V dropped 5 bases and J dropped 8 bases, with 15 bases sitting between them. This CDR3 has 14 amino acids. In DNA, the CDR3 is TGTGCCAGCAGTTCTCTAGGAGGTATAGGGGAGCTGTTTTTT. Its translation is CASSSLGGIGELFF.

This clone was observed a few times. The chain couples TRBV4-1 to TRBJ2-5, with 14 bases lining up with TRBD2. CDR1 is MGHRA, CDR2 YSYEKL, per germline. V dropped 4 bases and J dropped 4; count of bases not matched to a gene: 8. There are 17 residues in the CDR3. CDR3: CASSPGLAGGRVETQYF. The CDR3 coding sequence is TGCGCCAGCAGCCCAGGACTAGCGGGGGGCCGGGTAGAGACCCAGTACTTC.

The chain uses TRBV19 and TRBJ1-1, with D uncertain. Trimming pared 5 bases from V and 5 bases from J, leaving 9 bases between. Germline V gene data show CDR1 as LNHDA and CDR2 as SQIVND (reference sequence). This CDR3 region has 12 residues. CDR3 protein: CASSFLATEAFF. In DNA, the CDR3 is TGTGCCAGTAGTTTCTTGGCTACTGAAGCTTTCTTT.

Concerning this clone itself: This sample also contains other DNA sequences that code for the same CDR3. This chain links TRBV5-1 with TRBJ2-1, with 15 positions matching TRBD2. The CDR3 spans 15 residues. The J segment lost 7 bases and the V segment lost 3 bases, leaving 2 bases of the junction unmatched. The germline V gene has CDR1 SGHRS and CDR2 YFSETQ. CDR3 protein: CASSSGTSGRNEQFF. The CDR3 DNA reads TGCGCCAGCAGCTCCGGGACTAGCGGGAGGAATGAGCAGTTCTTC.

The chain has TRBV10-3 and TRBJ2-7, with 8 bases lining up with TRBD1. V trimming: 3 bases; J trimming: 3 bases; junction bases outside the gene matches: 7. The CDR3 is 15 residues long. Germline CDR1 ENHRY, CDR2 SYGVKD. CDR3 sequence (DNA): TGTGCCATCAGTGATCGAACAGGGGGTGTCTACGAGCAGTACTTC. This gives the protein CAISDRTGGVYEQYF.

This chain joins TRBV11-2 and TRBJ1-6; no definite D call. Trimming pared 0 bases from V and 6 bases from J, leaving 9 bases between. This CDR3 comprises 15 residues. The germline CDR1 and CDR2 sequences are SGHAT and FQNNGV. CDR3 region: CASSLEGGLNSPLHF. The CDR3 DNA is TGTGCCAGCAGCTTAGAGGGCGGACTTAATTCACCCCTCCACTTT. The full variable domain, completed using reference TRBV11-2 and TRBJ1-6, is EAGVAQSPRYKIIEKRQSVAFWCNPISGHATLYWYQQILGQGPKLLIQFQNNGVVDDSQLPKDRFSAERLKGVDSTLKIQPAKLEDSAVYLCASSLEGGLNSPLHFGNGTRLTVT.

The chain has TRBV10-2 and TRBJ2-1, with D perhaps being TRBD1 or TRBD2 (6 bases each). Between the trimmed V and J ends, which lost 5 bases and 9 bases, there was a span of 23 bases. Per the germline V gene, CDR1 is WSHSY and CDR2 is SAAADI. This CDR3 is built from 16 residues. The CDR3: CASSNGSRGFRGEQFF. For the CDR3, the DNA is TGCGCCAGCAGTAACGGTAGTCGGGGGTTCAGGGGTGAGCAGTTCTTC.

The chain couples TRBV5-1 to TRBJ2-7, with 14 nucleotides matching TRBD2. V shed 0 bases and J 6 bases; nucleotides not matched to a gene: 2. Per germline, CDR1 SGHRS and CDR2 YFSETQ. CDR3 length: 15 amino acids. The CDR3 is CASSLGLAGGLEQYF. The CDR3 DNA reads TGCGCCAGCAGCTTGGGACTAGCGGGGGGGCTCGAGCAGTACTTC.

The rearrangement uses TRBV5-1 and TRBJ2-1; 8 nucleotides agree with TRBD2. Looked up from germline, CDR1 is SGHRS and CDR2 is YFSETQ. The CDR3 has 15 residues. The J segment lost 7 bases and the V segment lost 1 base, leaving 7 bases of the junction unmatched. The CDR3 DNA reads TGCGCCAGCAGCTTGCGGGAGGGCCGAGGGAATGAGCAGTTCTTC. It yields the protein CASSLREGRGNEQFF. The full variable domain, its missing parts supplied by reference TRBV5-1 and TRBJ2-1, is KAGVTQTPRYLIKTRGQQVTLSCSPISGHRSVSWYQQTPGQGLQFLFEYFSETQRNKGNFPGRFSGRQFSNSRSEMNVSTLELGDSALYLCASSLREGRGNEQFFGPGTRLTVL.

The chain carries TRBV28 and TRBJ1-5; TRBD1 agrees at 7 bases. The trim removed 2 bases at V and 11 bases at J, leaving 9 bases unmatched. Germline-derived CDR1 and CDR2 are MDHEN and SYDVKM. CDR3 length equals 14 residues. CDR3 nucleotide sequence: TGTGCCAGCAGTTTAAGGGGGCCTTTTTGGACCCAGCATTTT. It codes for CASSLRGPFWTQHF.

This sequence joins TRBV30 and TRBJ1-3; D remains ambiguous. The CDR3 loop spans 11 amino acids. Trimming removed 8 bases from V and 2 bases from J, with 7 bases in between. Germline V gene data show CDR1 as GTSNPN and CDR2 as SVGIG (reference sequence). The CDR3 is CAEATGNTIYF. CDR3 DNA sequence: TGTGCCGAAGCCACTGGAAACACCATATATTTT.

The V gene is TRBV19, the J gene TRBJ1-5; a possible D gene is TRBD1 (5 bases). CDR1 is LNHDA, CDR2 SQIVND, per germline (reference sequence). With 9 bases removed from V and 2 bases from J, the gap between germline ends came to 14 bases. The CDR3 consists of 14 residues. As DNA, the CDR3 is TGTGCCAGCGCCCAGGGAGGGGGCAATCAGCCCCAGCATTTT. It codes for CASAQGGGNQPQHF. Full variable domain (outside the CDR3, taken from reference TRBV19 and TRBJ1-5): DGGITQSPKYLFRKEGQNVTLSCEQNLNHDAMYWYRQDPGQGLRLIYYSQIVNDFQKGDIAEGYSVSREKKESFPLTVTSAQKNPTAFYLCASAQGGGNQPQHFGDGTRLSIL.

Turning to this clone: Within the sample, other DNA sequences also encode this same CDR3. V gene TRBV10-3 combines with J gene TRBJ1-5; D not certain. V was shortened by 2 bases and J by 4 bases, with 3 bases between the two germline ends. This CDR3 comprises 12 residues. CDR1 is ENHRY, CDR2 SYGVKD, per germline. The CDR3: CAISEPNQPQHF. The CDR3, as DNA: TGTGCCATCAGTGAGCCAAATCAGCCCCAGCATTTT.

This chain connects TRBV5-1 to TRBJ1-1, with a weak D call TRBD1 (5 bases). V was cut by 1 base and J by 3 bases, with 13 bases left in between. There are 15 residues in the CDR3. From germline, CDR1 is SGHRS and CDR2 YFSETQ. The CDR3 protein is CASSLRAGRDTEAFF. CDR3 coding DNA: TGCGCCAGCAGCTTGAGGGCAGGGCGGGACACTGAAGCTTTCTTT. Complete variable domain (other parts from reference TRBV5-1 and TRBJ1-1): KAGVTQTPRYLIKTRGQQVTLSCSPISGHRSVSWYQQTPGQGLQFLFEYFSETQRNKGNFPGRFSGRQFSNSRSEMNVSTLELGDSALYLCASSLRAGRDTEAFFGQGTRLTVV.